This T cell receptor (beta chain) was captured in a study of CD8 T cells in Susac syndrome. Study-level background: Active disease was present in about 6 of the sequenced Susac syndrome patients, whereas under 10 of them were in remission.

Regarding this clonotype: Its specificity is unknown.

RNA in amounts of about 0.5 to 1 ug was reverse transcribed with random hexamers. Amplification of TCR beta CDR3 was carried out by immunoSEQ multiplex PCR, which covered 54 Vbeta and 13 Jbeta segments. Each CDR3 protein is one row after TCRdb ran MiXCR on the immunoSEQ multiplex PCR reads. The sample shows around 95,000 distinct CDR3 sequences, 95% of them seen only once. Study results and limitations: Clonal expansion was present among Susac CD8+ cells. This expansion reached its peak in TEMRA cells and in active patients.

Trimming took 4 bases from V and 0 from J, leaving 10 bases between them. This CDR3 has 15 residues. CDR1 and CDR2 (germline): LGHDT, YNNKEL (reference sequence). Input material: CD8+ T cells from PBMCs. The chain is built from TRBV3-1 and TRBJ2-4; perhaps TRBD2 as D (5 bases). The clonotype was recovered from a human donor with Susac syndrome. The CDR3 DNA follows: TGTGCCAGCAGCCCCGGGAAACTAGCCAAAAACATTCAGTACTTC. Translating gives CASSPGKLAKNIQYF.